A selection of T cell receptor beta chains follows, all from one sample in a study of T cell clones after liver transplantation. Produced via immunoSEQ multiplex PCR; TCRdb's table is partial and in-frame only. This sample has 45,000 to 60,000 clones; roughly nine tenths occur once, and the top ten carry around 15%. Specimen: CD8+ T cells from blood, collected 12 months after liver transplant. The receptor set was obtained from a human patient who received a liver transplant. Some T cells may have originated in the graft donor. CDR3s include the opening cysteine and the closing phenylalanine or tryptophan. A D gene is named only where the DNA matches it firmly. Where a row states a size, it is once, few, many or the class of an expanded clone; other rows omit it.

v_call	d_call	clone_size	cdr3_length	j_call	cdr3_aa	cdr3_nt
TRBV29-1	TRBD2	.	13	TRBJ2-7	CSVGETSAYEQYF	TGCAGCGTGGGCGAAACTAGCGCCTACGAGCAGTACTTC
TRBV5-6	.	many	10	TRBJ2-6	CASGANVLTF	TGTGCCAGCGGGGCCAACGTCCTGACTTTC
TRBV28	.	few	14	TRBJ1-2	CASKDSQQAEGYTF	TGTGCCAGTAAGGACAGTCAGCAGGCGGAGGGCTACACCTTC
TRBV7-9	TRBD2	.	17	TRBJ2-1	CASSLGPGLGAGNEQFF	TGTGCCAGCAGCTTAGGACCGGGACTAGGGGCGGGTAATGAGCAGTTCTTC
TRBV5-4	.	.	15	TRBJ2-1	CASSLGVESYNEQFF	TGTGCCAGCAGCTTAGGCGTTGAATCCTACAATGAGCAGTTCTTC
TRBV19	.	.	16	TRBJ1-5	CASSIGGHNSNQPQHF	TGTGCCAGTAGTATAGGAGGACACAATAGCAATCAGCCCCAGCATTTT
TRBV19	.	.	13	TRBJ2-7	CASSTGAAYEQYF	TGTGCCAGTAGTACGGGGGCCGCGTACGAGCAGTACTTC
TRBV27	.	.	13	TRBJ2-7	CASSSGLSYEQYF	TGTGCCAGCAGTTCAGGACTCTCCTACGAGCAGTACTTC
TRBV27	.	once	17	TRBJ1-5	CASSFYVPGNSNQPQHF	TGTGCCAGCAGTTTCTACGTTCCAGGAAACAGCAATCAGCCCCAGCATTTT
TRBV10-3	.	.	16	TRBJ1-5	CAISESRLVSNQPQHF	TGTGCCATCAGTGAGTCCCGCCTAGTCTCCAATCAGCCCCAGCATTTT
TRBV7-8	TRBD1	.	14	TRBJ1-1	CASSLGTGHTEAFF	TGTGCCAGCAGCTTAGGGACAGGGCACACTGAAGCTTTCTTT
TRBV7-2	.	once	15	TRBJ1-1	CASSFDQNMGTEAFF	TGTGCCAGCAGCTTTGATCAGAATATGGGCACTGAAGCTTTCTTT
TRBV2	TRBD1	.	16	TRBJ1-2	CAIFPRKGATVDGYTF	TGTGCCATCTTTCCCAGAAAGGGGGCAACCGTCGATGGCTACACCTTC
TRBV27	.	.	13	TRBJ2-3	CASSYETGGTQYF	TGTGCCAGCAGCTACGAGACTGGAGGTACGCAGTATTTT
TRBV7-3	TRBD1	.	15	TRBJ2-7	CASSWGTGVTYEQYF	TGTGCCAGCAGCTGGGGGACAGGGGTTACCTACGAGCAGTACTTC
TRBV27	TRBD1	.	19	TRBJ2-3	CASSSSTGQEGITTDTQYF	TGTGCCAGCAGTTCCTCGACAGGGCAAGAGGGGATTACCACAGATACGCAGTATTTT
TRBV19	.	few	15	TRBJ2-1	CASSQLGGSYNEQFF	TGTGCCAGTAGTCAACTAGGCGGGTCCTACAATGAGCAGTTCTTC
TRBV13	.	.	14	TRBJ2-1	CASSYPGNPLEQFF	TGTGCCAGCAGCTACCCGGGTAATCCTCTTGAGCAGTTCTTC
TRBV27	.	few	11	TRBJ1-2	CASSFLGTSVF	TGTGCCAGCAGTTTTCTTGGAACCTCGGTCTTC
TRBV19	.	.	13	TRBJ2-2	CASSMGYTGELFF	TGTGCCAGTAGTATGGGTTACACCGGGGAGCTGTTTTTT
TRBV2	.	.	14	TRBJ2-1	CASSLGGRHNEQFF	TGTGCCAGCAGTTTGGGGGGGCGGCACAATGAGCAGTTCTTC
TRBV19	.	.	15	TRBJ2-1	CASSPGLSSYNEQFF	TGTGCCAGTAGTCCCGGCTTAAGCTCCTACAATGAGCAGTTCTTC
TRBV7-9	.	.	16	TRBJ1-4	CASSPHGKGSNEKLFF	TGTGCCAGCAGCCCCCACGGAAAGGGATCTAATGAAAAACTGTTTTTT
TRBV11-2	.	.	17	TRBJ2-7	CASSLSGWGGVLYEQYF	TGTGCCAGCAGCTTAAGTGGGTGGGGAGGTGTTCTCTACGAGCAGTACTTC
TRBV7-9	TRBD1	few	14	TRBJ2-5	CASSSPDRPRTQYF	TGTGCCAGCAGCTCCCCGGACAGGCCGCGCACCCAGTACTTC
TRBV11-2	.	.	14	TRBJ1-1	CASSRATANTEAFF	TGTGCCAGCAGCCGAGCGACAGCGAACACTGAAGCTTTCTTT
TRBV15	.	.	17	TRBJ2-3	CATSRVPLSSSTDTQYF	TGTGCCACCAGCAGAGTCCCCCTTTCGAGCAGCACAGATACGCAGTATTTT
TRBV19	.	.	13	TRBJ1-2	CASSISDLYGYTF	TGTGCCAGTAGTATTTCCGACCTCTATGGCTACACCTTC
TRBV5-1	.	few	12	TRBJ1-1	CASNDEGWRAFF	TGCGCCAGCAACGATGAGGGGTGGAGGGCTTTCTTT
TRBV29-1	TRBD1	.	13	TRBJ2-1	CSVEPGQYNEQFF	TGCAGCGTTGAACCGGGACAGTACAATGAGCAGTTCTTC
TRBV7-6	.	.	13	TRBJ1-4	CASSLVVNEKLFF	TGTGCCAGCAGCTTAGTGGTGAATGAAAAACTGTTTTTT
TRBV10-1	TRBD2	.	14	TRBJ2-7	CASSDGTSVFEQYF	TGCGCCAGCAGTGATGGGACTAGCGTTTTCGAGCAGTACTTC
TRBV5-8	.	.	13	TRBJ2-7	CASSLYGGYEQYF	TGTGCCAGCAGCTTATACGGGGGCTACGAGCAGTACTTC
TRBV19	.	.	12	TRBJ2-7	CASSMVGNEQYF	TGTGCCAGTAGTATGGTTGGGAACGAGCAGTACTTC
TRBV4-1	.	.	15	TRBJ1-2	CASSQAGDGLYGYTF	TGCGCCAGCAGCCAAGCCGGGGACGGTCTCTATGGCTACACCTTC
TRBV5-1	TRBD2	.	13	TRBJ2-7	CASSFGTSYEQYF	TGCGCCAGCAGCTTCGGGACTAGCTACGAGCAGTACTTC
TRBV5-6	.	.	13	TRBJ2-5	CASSLFEEKTQYF	TGTGCCAGCAGCTTGTTTGAGGAAAAGACCCAGTACTTC
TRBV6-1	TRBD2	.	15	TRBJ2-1	CASSDGTSEYNEQFF	TGTGCCAGCAGTGATGGGACTAGCGAATACAATGAGCAGTTCTTC
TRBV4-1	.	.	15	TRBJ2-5	CASSPVPGVQETQYF	.
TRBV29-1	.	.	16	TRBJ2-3	CSVESTATGPTDTQYF	TGCAGCGTTGAGAGTACGGCGACGGGCCCCACAGATACGCAGTATTTT